This TCR beta chain appears in the sequencing data of a study of cytomegalovirus exposure and HLA in healthy donors. Study-wide results and limits: As was reported, the classifier diagnosed cytomegalovirus status with high specificity and sensitivity. Most CMV-associated TCR beta chains were later found to appear HLA-restricted.

This CDR3 contains 14 residues. Trimming stripped 4 bases from V and 0 bases from J, with 10 bases between. The V gene's germline CDR1 is SGHNT and CDR2 YYREEE (reference sequence). Donors counted as nominally healthy when sampled, yet unrecorded immune exposures were likely. Of note for this clone: Its target is unknown.

The study ran its PCR with 60 Vbeta and 13 Jbeta primers. Produced via immunoSEQ multiplex PCR; TCRdb's table is partial and in-frame only. The table counts approximately 120,000 clones; 2% to 2.5% lies in the top ten. This receptor was obtained from a man aged 35 to 55 in good health and CMV-seronegative. The chain uses TRBV5-4 and TRBJ1-1; D might be TRBD1 (6 bases). Sequencing was performed on PBMCs. DNA of the CDR3: TGTGCCAGCAGCCGGGGACAAATGAACACTGAAGCTTTCTTT. This codes for CASSRGQMNTEAFF. Full variable domain (rest looked up from reference TRBV5-4 and TRBJ1-1): ETGVTQSPTHLIKTRGQQVTLRCSSQSGHNTVSWYQQALGQGPQFIFQYYREEENGRGNFPPRFSGLQFPNYSSELNVNALELDDSALYLCASSRGQMNTEAFFGQGTRLTVV.